What follows describes a single T cell receptor beta chain. The antigen is unknown. The data derive from a study of vaccination and CD4 T cells after COVID-19. Study as a whole: Overlapping spike peptides of SARS-CoV-2, HCoV-NL63, HCoV-OC43 and HCoV-229E stimulated the cells. Study-wide findings and caveats: Only relatively few convalescent patients were studied, and early post-infection timepoints were not analyzed.

With the Oncomine TCR Beta short-read assay, DNA from cultured CD4+ T cells was sequenced. One entry per CDR3 protein results from TCRdb running MiXCR on the PCR reads. The sample shows 20,000 to 25,000 distinct CDR3 sequences, less than 60% of them seen only once. Noted treatment: roughly 10-day PBMC culture with coronavirus spike peptide pools or control peptides (ViraFEST assay). IL-2 (approximately 10 IU/ml) and peptide pools (around 9.7 ug/ml) were added to cultures of under 2.5 million PBMCs per well. This CDR3 contains 13 residues. In germline, CDR1 is SGHTA, CDR2 FQGTGA. Germline trimming cut 2 bases from V and 8 bases from J; bases unmatched to any gene: 4.

Sequencing was carried out using CD4+ T cells from blood, cultured in vitro. The source of this sequence is a human donor who had recovered from COVID-19. The chain has TRBV7-3 and TRBJ1-2; 8 nucleotides line up with TRBD1. CDR3 nucleotide sequence: TGTGCCAGCAGCTTACAGGGGGCCCACGGCTACACCTTC. Translating gives CASSLQGAHGYTF.